This T cell receptor beta chain was captured in a study of T-cell memory formation after mild COVID-19. Overall study findings and caveats: Pre-infection memory harbored some responding clones, suggesting cross-reactive memory joined.

On this clonotype: Its antigen remains unidentified.

TCRdb called the 5' RACE reads again in MiXCR, with one record for every CDR3 protein. This sample has 450,000 or so distinct CDR3 sequences, with more than 20% found just once. The CDR3 is 15 residues long. Looked up from germline, CDR1 is SQVTM and CDR2 is ANQGSEA. V lost 0 bases and J 4 bases, leaving 14 bases between the germline ends. This chain links TRBV29-1 with TRBJ2-3; D may be TRBD2 (5 bases). The TCR was taken from an adult woman who had mild COVID-19 (a few samples of this study predate the infection). Cell type and time point are not known. Source material: PBMCs or a T cell subset sorted from them (not recorded which). The CDR3 region is CSVEDQSGTADTQYF. The CDR3, as DNA: TGCAGCGTTGAAGATCAGAGCGGAACCGCAGATACGCAGTATTTT.